The clone carrying this TCR beta chain has just one count. This entry comes from a study of blood T cell repertoires in COVID-19. Repertoires were generated with immunoSEQ multiplex PCR, while TCRdb's copy carries only in-frame clones and drops some. Here the sample spans about 99,000 clones, about 82% being singletons. From germline, CDR1 is ENHRY and CDR2 SYGVKD. The J segment lost 8 bases and the V segment lost 6 bases, leaving 11 bases of the junction unmatched. The CDR3 runs 15 residues. Sequencing was performed on peripheral blood. The clonotype was recovered from an older woman in a cohort sampled during active or convalescent COVID-19. The chain has TRBV10-3 and TRBJ2-1, with 9 bases identical to TRBD1. Here the CDR3 reads CAIRARTGVGDEQFF. CDR3 coding DNA: TGTGCCATCAGAGCACGGACAGGGGTAGGCGATGAGCAGTTCTTC.